This TCR beta chain stems from a study of blood T cell repertoires in COVID-19. As for the study in general: There were acute and convalescent COVID-19 samples, and they came from the United States, Italy and Spain. The cDNA or gDNA used as material had been derived from T cells, B-cell-depleted T cells, or PBMCs.

There are 13 residues in the CDR3. Germline values: CDR1 SGHRS, CDR2 YFSETQ. The germline V and J ends were trimmed by 0 bases and 0 bases, with 3 bases remaining between them. Original methodology: Estimation of nucleated cell counts was performed using reference gene primer amplification. Here immunoSEQ multiplex PCR was the method, and the copy in TCRdb shows in-frame clones only, minus some. D and trimming come from the DNA, and the V and J calls and clone size come from that table. Here the sample spans some 200,000 clones, 70% to 90% being singletons. The clonotype originates from a woman aged 50 to 60 with active or convalescent COVID-19. This chain links TRBV5-1 with TRBJ1-1; no reliable D call. The source material was peripheral blood. The CDR3 bases are TGCGCCAGCAGCTTGGTAGTGAACACTGAAGCTTTCTTT. It encodes CASSLVVNTEAFF.